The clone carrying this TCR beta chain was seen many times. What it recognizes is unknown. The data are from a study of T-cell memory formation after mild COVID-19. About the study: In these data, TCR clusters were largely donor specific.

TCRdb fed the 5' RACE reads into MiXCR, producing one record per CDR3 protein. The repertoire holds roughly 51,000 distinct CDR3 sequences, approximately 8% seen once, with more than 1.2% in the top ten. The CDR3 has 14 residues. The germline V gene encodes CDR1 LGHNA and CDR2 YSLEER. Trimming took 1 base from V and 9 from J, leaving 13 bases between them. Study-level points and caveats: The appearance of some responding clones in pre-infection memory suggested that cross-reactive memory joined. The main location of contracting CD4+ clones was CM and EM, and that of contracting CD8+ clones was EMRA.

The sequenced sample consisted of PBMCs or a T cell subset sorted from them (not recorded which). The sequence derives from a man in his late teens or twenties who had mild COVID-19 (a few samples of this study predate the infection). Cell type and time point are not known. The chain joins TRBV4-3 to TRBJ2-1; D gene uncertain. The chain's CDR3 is CASSQGLPNGEQFF. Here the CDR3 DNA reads TGCGCCAGCAGCCAAGGGCTCCCTAATGGTGAGCAGTTCTTC.